This T cell receptor (beta chain) was retrieved from a study of T cells and Merkel cell carcinoma outcomes. Here immunoSEQ multiplex PCR was the method, and the copy in TCRdb shows in-frame clones only, minus some. The sample consists of 6,500 to 7,500 clones, 90% of them appearing once. Study outcomes and limitations: Reportedly, T-cell repertoire with density predicts Merkel cell carcinoma outcomes.

As regards this clone: Its antigen is still unknown.

The CDR3 extends over 15 amino acids. The germline V gene encodes CDR1 SGHDT and CDR2 YYEEEE. V lost 1 base and J lost 2, with 11 bases in between. The receptor was derived from a human donor with Merkel cell carcinoma. The J gene is TRBJ2-3, the V gene TRBV5-6; no clear D. Sequencing was done on a sample of tumor tissue from Merkel cell carcinoma. The CDR3 loop reads CASSLWGINTDTQYF. As DNA, the CDR3 is TGTGCCAGCAGCTTGTGGGGTATAAACACAGATACGCAGTATTTT.